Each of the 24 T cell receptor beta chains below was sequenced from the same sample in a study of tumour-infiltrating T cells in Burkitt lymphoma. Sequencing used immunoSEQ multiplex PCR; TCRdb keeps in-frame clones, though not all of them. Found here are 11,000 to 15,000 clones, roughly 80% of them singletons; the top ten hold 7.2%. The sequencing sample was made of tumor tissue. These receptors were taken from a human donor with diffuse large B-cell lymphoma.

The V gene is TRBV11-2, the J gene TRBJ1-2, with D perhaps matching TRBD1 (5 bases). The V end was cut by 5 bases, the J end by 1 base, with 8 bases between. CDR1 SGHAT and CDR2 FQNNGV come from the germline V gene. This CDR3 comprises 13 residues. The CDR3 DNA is TGTGCCAGCAGCCAGGGACTTAACTATGGCTACACCTTC. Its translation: CASSQGLNYGYTF. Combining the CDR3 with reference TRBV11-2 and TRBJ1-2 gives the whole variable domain EAGVAQSPRYKIIEKRQSVAFWCNPISGHATLYWYQQILGQGPKLLIQFQNNGVVDDSQLPKDRFSAERLKGVDSTLKIQPAKLEDSAVYLCASSQGLNYGYTFGSGTRLTVV.

CDR3 protein: CSVEDPDRLVNTEAFF. DNA of the CDR3: TGCAGCGTTGAAGACCCGGACAGACTAGTGAACACTGAAGCTTTCTTT. This rearrangement joins TRBV29-1 to TRBJ1-1; D may be TRBD1 (6 bases). Between the trimmed V and J ends, which lost 0 bases and 0 bases, there was a span of 14 bases. Germline V gene data show CDR1 as SQVTM and CDR2 as ANQGSEA. The CDR3 contains 16 residues.

CDR3 in amino acids: CASSYSWLYDEQYF. DNA of the CDR3: TGTGCCAGCAGTTACTCCTGGCTTTACGACGAGCAGTACTTC. This chain links TRBV6-5 with TRBJ2-7; D remains unclear. The V gene's germline CDR1 is MNHEY and CDR2 SVGAGI. V was trimmed by 0 bases and J by 5 bases, leaving 11 bases between them. The CDR3 consists of 14 residues.

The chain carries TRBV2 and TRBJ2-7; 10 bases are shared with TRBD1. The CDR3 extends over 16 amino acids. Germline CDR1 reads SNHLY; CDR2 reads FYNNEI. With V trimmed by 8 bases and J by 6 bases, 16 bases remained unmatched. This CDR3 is CASRLRGQGPLGEQYV. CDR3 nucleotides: TGTGCCAGCCGCCTCAGGGGACAGGGGCCCCTCGGCGAGCAGTACGTC.

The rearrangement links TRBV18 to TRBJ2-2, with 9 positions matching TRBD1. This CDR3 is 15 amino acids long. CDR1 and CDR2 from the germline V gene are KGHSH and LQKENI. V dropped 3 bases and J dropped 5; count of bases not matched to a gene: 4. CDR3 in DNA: TGTGCCAGCTCACCCTGGACAGGGGAGACCGGGGAGCTGTTTTTT. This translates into CASSPWTGETGELFF.

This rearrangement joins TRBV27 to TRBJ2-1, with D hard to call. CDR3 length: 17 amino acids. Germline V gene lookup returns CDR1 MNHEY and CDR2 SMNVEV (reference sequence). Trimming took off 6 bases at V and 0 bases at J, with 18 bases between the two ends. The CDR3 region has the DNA TGTGCCAGCAGCAGTCGATCTTCTGCGTACTCCTACAATGAGCAGTTCTTC. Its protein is CASSSRSSAYSYNEQFF.

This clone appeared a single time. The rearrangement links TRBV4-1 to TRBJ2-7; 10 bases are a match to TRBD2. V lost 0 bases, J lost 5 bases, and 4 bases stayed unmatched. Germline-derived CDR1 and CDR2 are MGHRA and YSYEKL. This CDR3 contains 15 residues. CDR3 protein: CASSQDGLAGDEQYF. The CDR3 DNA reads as TGCGCCAGCAGCCAAGATGGGCTAGCGGGAGACGAGCAGTACTTC.

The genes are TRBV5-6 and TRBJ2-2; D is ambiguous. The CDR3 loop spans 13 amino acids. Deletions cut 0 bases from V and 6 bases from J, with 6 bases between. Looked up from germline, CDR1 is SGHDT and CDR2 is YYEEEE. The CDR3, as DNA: TGTGCCAGCAGCTTGGGCCAGTCCGGGGAGCTGTTTTTT. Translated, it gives CASSLGQSGELFF.

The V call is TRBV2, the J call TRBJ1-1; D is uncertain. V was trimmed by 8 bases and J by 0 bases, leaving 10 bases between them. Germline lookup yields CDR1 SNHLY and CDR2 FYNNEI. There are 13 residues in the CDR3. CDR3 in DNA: TGTGCCAGCCGGTTGAGTCTGAACACTGAAGCTTTCTTT. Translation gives CASRLSLNTEAFF. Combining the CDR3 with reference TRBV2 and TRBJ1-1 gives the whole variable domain EPEVTQTPSHQVTQMGQEVILRCVPISNHLYFYWYRQILGQKVEFLVSFYNNEISEKSEIFDDQFSVERPDGSNFTLKIRSTKLEDSAMYFCASRLSLNTEAFFGQGTRLTVV.

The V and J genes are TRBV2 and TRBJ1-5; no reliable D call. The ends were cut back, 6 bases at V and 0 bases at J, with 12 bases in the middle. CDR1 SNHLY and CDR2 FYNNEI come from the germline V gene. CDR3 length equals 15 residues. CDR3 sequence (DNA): TGTGCCAGCAGCTGGACGGAGTTTAGCAATCAGCCCCAGCATTTT. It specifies CASSWTEFSNQPQHF.

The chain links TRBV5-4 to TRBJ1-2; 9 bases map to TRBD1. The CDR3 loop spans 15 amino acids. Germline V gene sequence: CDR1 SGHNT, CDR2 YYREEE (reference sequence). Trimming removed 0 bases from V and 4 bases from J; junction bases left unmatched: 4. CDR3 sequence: CASSLEVGQGYGYTF. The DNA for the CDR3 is TGTGCCAGCAGCTTGGAAGTGGGACAGGGCTATGGCTACACCTTC.

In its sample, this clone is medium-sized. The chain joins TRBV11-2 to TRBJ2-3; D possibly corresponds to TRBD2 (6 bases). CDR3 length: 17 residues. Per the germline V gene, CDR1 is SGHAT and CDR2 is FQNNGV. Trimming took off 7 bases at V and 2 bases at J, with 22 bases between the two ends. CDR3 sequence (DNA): TGTGCCAGCACCATACGACGGCTAGCGAGACACACAGATACGCAGTATTTT. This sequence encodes CASTIRRLARHTDTQYF.

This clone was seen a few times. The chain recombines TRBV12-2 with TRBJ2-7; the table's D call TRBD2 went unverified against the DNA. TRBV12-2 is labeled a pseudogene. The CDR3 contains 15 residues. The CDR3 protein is CASSTTSGHSYEQYF. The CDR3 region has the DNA TGTGCAAGTTCCACTACTAGCGGACACTCCTACGAGCAGTACTTC.

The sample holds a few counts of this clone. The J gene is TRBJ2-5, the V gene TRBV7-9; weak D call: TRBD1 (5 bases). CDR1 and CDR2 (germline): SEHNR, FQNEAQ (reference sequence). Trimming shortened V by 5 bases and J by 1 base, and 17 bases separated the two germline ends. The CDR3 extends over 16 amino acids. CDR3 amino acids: CASSPRVVYIQETQYF. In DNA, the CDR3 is TGTGCCAGCAGCCCCAGGGTGGTATACATCCAAGAGACCCAGTACTTC.

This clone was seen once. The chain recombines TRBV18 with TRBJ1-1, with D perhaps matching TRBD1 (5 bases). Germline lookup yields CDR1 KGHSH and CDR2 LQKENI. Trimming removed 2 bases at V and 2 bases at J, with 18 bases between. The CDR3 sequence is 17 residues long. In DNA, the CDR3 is TGTGCCAGCTCACCAGAGTCTTCGGGGCGGATAAACACTGAAGCTTTCTTT. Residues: CASSPESSGRINTEAFF.

CDR3 sequence: CASSDRGGEKLFF. CDR3 bases: TGTGCCAGCAGTGACAGGGGAGGTGAAAAACTGTTTTTT. The chain has TRBV2 and TRBJ1-4; tentatively, D is TRBD1 (6 bases). Trimming stripped 3 bases from V and 7 bases from J, with 9 bases between. Germline lookup yields CDR1 SNHLY and CDR2 FYNNEI. The CDR3 totals 13 residues.

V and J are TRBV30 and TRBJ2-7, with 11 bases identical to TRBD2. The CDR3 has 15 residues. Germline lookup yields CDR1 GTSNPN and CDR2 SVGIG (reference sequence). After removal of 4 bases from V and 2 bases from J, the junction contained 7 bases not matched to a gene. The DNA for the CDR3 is TGTGCCTGGACTTCGACTAGCGGGATTCCCTACGAGCAGTACGTC. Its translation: CAWTSTSGIPYEQYV.

CDR3 sequence reads: CASRVNSGQPQHF. CDR3 nucleotide sequence: TGCGCCAGCAGAGTGAATAGTGGTCAGCCCCAGCATTTT. The chain has TRBV5-1 and TRBJ1-5; D remains ambiguous. Germline V gene lookup returns CDR1 SGHRS and CDR2 YFSETQ. Trimming left V 5 bases short and J 6 bases short, with 12 bases between. CDR3 length: 13 amino acids.

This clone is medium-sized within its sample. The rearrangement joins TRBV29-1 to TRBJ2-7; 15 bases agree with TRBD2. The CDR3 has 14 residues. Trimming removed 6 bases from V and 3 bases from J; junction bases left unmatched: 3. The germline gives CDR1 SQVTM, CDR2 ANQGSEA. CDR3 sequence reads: CSVPGLAGGYEQYF. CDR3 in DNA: TGCAGCGTACCGGGACTAGCGGGGGGCTACGAGCAGTACTTC.

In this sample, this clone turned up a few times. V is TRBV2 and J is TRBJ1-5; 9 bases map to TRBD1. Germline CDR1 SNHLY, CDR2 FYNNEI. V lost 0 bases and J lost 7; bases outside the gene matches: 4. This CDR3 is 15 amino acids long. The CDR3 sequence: CASSEATGGIQPQHF. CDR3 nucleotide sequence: TGTGCCAGCAGTGAAGCAACAGGGGGCATCCAGCCCCAGCATTTT.

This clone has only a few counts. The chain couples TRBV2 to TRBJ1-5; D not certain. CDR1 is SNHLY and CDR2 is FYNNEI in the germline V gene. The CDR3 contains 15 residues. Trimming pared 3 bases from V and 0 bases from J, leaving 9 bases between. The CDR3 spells CASSEDGNSNQPQHF. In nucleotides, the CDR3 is TGTGCCAGCAGTGAGGACGGGAATAGCAATCAGCCCCAGCATTTT.

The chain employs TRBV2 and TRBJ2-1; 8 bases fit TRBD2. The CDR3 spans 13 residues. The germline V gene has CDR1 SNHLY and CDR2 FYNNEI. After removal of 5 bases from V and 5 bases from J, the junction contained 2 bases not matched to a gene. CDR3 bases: TGTGCCAGCAGTACTAGCGGCAACAATGAGCAGTTCTTC. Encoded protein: CASSTSGNNEQFF.

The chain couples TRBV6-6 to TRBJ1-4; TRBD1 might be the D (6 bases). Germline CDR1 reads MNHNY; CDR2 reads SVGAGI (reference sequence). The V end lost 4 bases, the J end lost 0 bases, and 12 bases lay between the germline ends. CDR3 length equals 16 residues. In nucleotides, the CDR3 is TGTGCCAGCAGTTCTGGGGGCTCTGCAACTAATGAAAAACTGTTTTTT. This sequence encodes CASSSGGSATNEKLFF.

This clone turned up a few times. CDR3: CASSLTVNTEAFF. The CDR3 DNA follows: TGTGCCAGTAGTCTGACAGTTAACACTGAAGCTTTCTTT. This chain links TRBV19 with TRBJ1-1; D perhaps matches TRBD1 (5 bases). V dropped 5 bases and J dropped 2 bases, with 9 bases sitting between them. Looked up from germline, CDR1 is LNHDA and CDR2 is SQIVND (reference sequence). There are 13 residues in the CDR3.